The 10 T cell receptor beta chains in this list originate from one sample, sequenced in a study of T cell responses to AZD1222 COVID-19 vaccine. The data were produced by immunoSEQ multiplex PCR, yet TCRdb's version contains in-frame clones alone and is incomplete. The repertoire has 110,000 to 150,000 clones, 85% to 95% of them found once; the top ten carry over 7.5%. The input for sequencing was peripheral blood, taken on day 0 of AZD1222 vaccination. These receptors came from an adult in good health.

This clone was counted only a few times. This rearrangement joins TRBV30 to TRBJ1-2, with D possibly TRBD1 on 6 matching bases. CDR3 size: 14 residues. V lost 0 bases and J lost 4, with 12 bases in between. Germline V gene data show CDR1 as GTSNPN and CDR2 as SVGIG (reference sequence). The CDR3 loop is CAWSVTGRSYGYTF. The CDR3 DNA reads as TGTGCCTGGAGTGTAACAGGGCGAAGCTATGGCTACACCTTC.

The rearrangement links TRBV29-1 to TRBJ2-7, with a tentative D call TRBD2 (7 bases). The ends were cut back, 7 bases at V and 3 bases at J, with 19 bases in the middle. CDR3 length: 14 amino acids. In germline, CDR1 is SQVTM, CDR2 ANQGSEA. The CDR3 sequence: CSAGGLESGYEQYF. CDR3 bases: TGCAGCGCGGGGGGCCTTGAGAGTGGCTACGAGCAGTACTTC.

This chain uses TRBV28 with TRBJ1-6, with 7 bases aligning to TRBD1. The ends lost 5 bases at V and 0 bases at J; junction bases unmatched: 7. CDR3 size: 17 residues. Germline CDR1 is MDHEN and CDR2 is SYDVKM. The CDR3 bases are TGTGCCAGCAGTGAGGACAGGTCTAGCTCCTATAATTCACCCCTCCACTTT. It yields the protein CASSEDRSSSYNSPLHF.

V is TRBV3-1 (or the pseudogene TRBV3-2) and J is TRBJ1-2, with 8 positions matching TRBD1. Trimming removed 4 bases from V and 2 bases from J; junction bases left unmatched: 6. The CDR3 is 15 residues long. CDR1 and CDR2 from the germline V gene are LGHDT and YNNKEL (reference sequence). The CDR3 protein is CASSPSRTGNYGYTF. For the CDR3, the DNA is TGTGCCAGCAGCCCTTCCCGGACAGGGAACTATGGCTACACCTTC.

The chain links TRBV2 to TRBJ1-1; no reliable D call. V was clipped by 8 bases and J by 1 base, with 20 bases between them. Germline-derived CDR1 and CDR2 are SNHLY and FYNNEI. The CDR3 sequence is 16 residues long. The CDR3 DNA reads TGTGCCAGCCGGTTTGTATTCGGTGCTAAGAACACTGAAGCTTTCTTT. Translating it yields CASRFVFGAKNTEAFF.

The J gene is TRBJ2-7, the V gene TRBV2; TRBD1 agrees at 7 bases. Germline CDR1 SNHLY, CDR2 FYNNEI. Losses at the gene ends were 10 bases for V and 4 bases for J; bases not matched to a gene: 16. CDR3 length equals 15 residues. CDR3 loop: CATYLLPGQKYEQYF. CDR3 bases: TGTGCCACTTATCTCTTACCGGGACAGAAATACGAGCAGTACTTC.

The V call is TRBV4-2, the J call TRBJ2-5; TRBD2 matches 8 bases. The germline CDR1 and CDR2 sequences are LGHNA and YNFKEQ. CDR3 length equals 17 residues. The junction had 10 bases not matched to a gene; V was cut back by 0 bases and J by 4 bases. The CDR3 DNA reads as TGTGCCAGCAGCCAAGAGAGGAGCGGGGGCCGAGGAGAGACCCAGTACTTC. Translated: CASSQERSGGRGETQYF.

V gene TRBV19 combines with J gene TRBJ2-3; a possible D gene is TRBD1 (6 bases). V was pared by 5 bases and J by 4 bases, with 28 bases between. The CDR3 runs 19 residues. Germline CDR1 and CDR2: LNHDA and SQIVND (reference sequence). Written as DNA, the CDR3 is TGTGCCAGTAGTCTCAACCTTGACGTCCCGGACAGATCAGCAGATACGCAGTATTTT. Amino acids: CASSLNLDVPDRSADTQYF.

Note on this clone: Germline is not matched at one junction end, which may reflect a read error. The V gene is TRBV30, the J gene TRBJ1-4; D not resolved. The CDR3 length is 11 residues. The germline gives CDR1 GTSNPN, CDR2 SVGIG (reference sequence). CDR3: CAWTYGEKLFF. The CDR3 DNA reads TGTGCCTGGACCTATGGTGAAAAGCTGTTTTTT.

This clone was recorded only once. The CDR3 DNA sequence: TGTGCCAGTAGTATGGGACAGTGGAACACTGAAGCTTTCTTT. Residues: CASSMGQWNTEAFF. The rearrangement uses TRBV19 and TRBJ1-1; 7 nucleotides line up with TRBD1. Germline CDR1 LNHDA, CDR2 SQIVND (reference sequence). Unmatched junction bases numbered 2, after V lost 3 bases and J lost 1 base. The CDR3 consists of 14 residues.